Sequencing of this TCR beta chain was carried out in a study of blood T cells in healthy people across ages. Findings of the study overall: The study found more naive CD4+ cells and higher diversity in long-lived than aged donors.

J was trimmed by 11 bases and V by 3 bases; bases with no gene match: 18. Per germline, CDR1 MDHEN and CDR2 SYDVKM. CDR3 length: 16 amino acids. In its sample, this clonotype was seen a few times. Its antigen is undetermined. A sample-barcoded 5' primer and a J-beta primer mix were used in a second PCR of about 7 to 12 cycles. One entry per CDR3 protein, called by TCRdb with MiXCR from the 5' RACE reads. The sample has roughly 1 million distinct CDR3 sequences; about 23% are singletons. The same sample was also studied in work on T cells of mothers and their children. Per that study: A few mothers and their six children, all healthy Caucasians, donated. For the second PCR, the M1S primer put in sample barcodes and 2-4 random nucleotides. Related mother-child pairs shared marginally more repertoire than unrelated pairs, though not significantly.

The sample comprised blood. This clonotype originated in a girl aged 2-10 years in good health. V usage is TRBV28 and J usage is TRBJ2-5, with 7 bases matching TRBD2. The chain's CDR3 is CASSLAGPPTLREQYF. The CDR3, as DNA: TGTGCCAGCAGTTTGGCGGGACCCCCTACTTTGCGGGAGCAGTACTTC.